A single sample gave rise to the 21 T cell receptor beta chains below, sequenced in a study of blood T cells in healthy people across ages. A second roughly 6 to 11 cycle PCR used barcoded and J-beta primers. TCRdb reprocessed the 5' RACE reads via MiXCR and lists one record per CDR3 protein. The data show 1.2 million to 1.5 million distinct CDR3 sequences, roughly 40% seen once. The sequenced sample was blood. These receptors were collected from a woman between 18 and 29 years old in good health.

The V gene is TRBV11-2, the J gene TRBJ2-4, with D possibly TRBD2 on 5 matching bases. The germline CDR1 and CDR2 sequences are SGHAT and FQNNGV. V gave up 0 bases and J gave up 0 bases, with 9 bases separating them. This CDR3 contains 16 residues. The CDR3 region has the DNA TGTGCCAGCAGCTTAGAATTCGCGGGAGCCAAAAACATTCAGTACTTC. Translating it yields CASSLEFAGAKNIQYF.

The CDR3 loop is CASSSPTAMDSYEQYF. The CDR3 DNA is TGCGCCAGCAGCTCCCCCACGGCGATGGACTCCTACGAGCAGTACTTC. The V gene is TRBV5-1, the J gene TRBJ2-5, with D uncertain. The J call may be mistaken, given a closer DNA end match to TRBJ2-7. Germline-derived CDR1 and CDR2 are SGHRS and YFSETQ. The CDR3 runs to 16 residues.

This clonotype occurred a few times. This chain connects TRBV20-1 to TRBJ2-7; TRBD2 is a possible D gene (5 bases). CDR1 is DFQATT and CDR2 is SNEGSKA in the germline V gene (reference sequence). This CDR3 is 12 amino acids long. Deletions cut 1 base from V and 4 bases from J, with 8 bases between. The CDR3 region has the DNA TGCAGTGCTAGAGGGAGGACTTACGAGCAGTACTTC. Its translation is CSARGRTYEQYF.

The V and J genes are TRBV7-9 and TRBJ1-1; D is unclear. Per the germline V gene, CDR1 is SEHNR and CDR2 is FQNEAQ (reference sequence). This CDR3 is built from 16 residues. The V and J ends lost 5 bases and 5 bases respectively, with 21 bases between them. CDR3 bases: TGTGCCAGCAGCCACGGAAACTGGGCCCCGAGGACTGAAGCTTTCTTT. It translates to CASSHGNWAPRTEAFF.

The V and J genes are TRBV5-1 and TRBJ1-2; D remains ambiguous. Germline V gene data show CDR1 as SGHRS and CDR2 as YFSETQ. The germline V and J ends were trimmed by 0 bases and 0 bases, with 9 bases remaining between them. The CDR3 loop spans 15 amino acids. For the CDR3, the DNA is TGCGCCAGCAGCTTGGAAGCAGGAGCTAACTATGGCTACACCTTC. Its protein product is CASSLEAGANYGYTF. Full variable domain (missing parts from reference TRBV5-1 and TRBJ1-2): KAGVTQTPRYLIKTRGQQVTLSCSPISGHRSVSWYQQTPGQGLQFLFEYFSETQRNKGNFPGRFSGRQFSNSRSEMNVSTLELGDSALYLCASSLEAGANYGYTFGSGTRLTVV.

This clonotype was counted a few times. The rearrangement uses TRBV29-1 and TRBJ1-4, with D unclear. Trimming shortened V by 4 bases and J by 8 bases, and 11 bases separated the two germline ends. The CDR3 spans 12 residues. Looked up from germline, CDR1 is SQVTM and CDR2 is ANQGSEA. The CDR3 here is CSVAGRDEKLFF. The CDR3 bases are TGCAGCGTTGCGGGTCGAGACGAAAAACTGTTTTTT.

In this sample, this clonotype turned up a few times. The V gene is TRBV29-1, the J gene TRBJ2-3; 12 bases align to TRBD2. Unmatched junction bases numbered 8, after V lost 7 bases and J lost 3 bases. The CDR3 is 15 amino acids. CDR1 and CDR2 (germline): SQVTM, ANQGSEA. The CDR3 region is CSASGRAGGTDTQYF. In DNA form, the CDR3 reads TGCAGCGCTAGCGGGAGGGCCGGGGGGACAGATACGCAGTATTTT.

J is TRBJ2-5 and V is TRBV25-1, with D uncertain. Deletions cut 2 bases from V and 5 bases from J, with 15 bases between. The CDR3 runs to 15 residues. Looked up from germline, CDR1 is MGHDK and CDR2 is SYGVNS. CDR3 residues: CASSETLDSSETQYF. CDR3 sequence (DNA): TGTGCCAGCAGTGAAACATTAGACTCCAGCGAGACCCAGTACTTC.

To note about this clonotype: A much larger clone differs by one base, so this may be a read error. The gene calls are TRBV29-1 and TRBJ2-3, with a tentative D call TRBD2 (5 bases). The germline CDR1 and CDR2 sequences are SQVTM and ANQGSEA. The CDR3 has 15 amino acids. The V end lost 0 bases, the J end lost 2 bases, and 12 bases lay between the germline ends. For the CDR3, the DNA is TGCAGCGTTGAAGATAGGCGAGCGGTCACAGATACGCAGTATTTT. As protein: CSVEDRRAVTDTQYF.

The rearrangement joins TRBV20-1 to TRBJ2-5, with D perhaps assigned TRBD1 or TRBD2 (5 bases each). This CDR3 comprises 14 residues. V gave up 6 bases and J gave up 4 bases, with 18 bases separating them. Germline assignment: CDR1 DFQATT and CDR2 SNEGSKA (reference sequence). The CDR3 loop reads CSAKPPPGRETQYF. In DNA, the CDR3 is TGCAGTGCAAAACCACCACCGGGGCGAGAGACCCAGTACTTC.

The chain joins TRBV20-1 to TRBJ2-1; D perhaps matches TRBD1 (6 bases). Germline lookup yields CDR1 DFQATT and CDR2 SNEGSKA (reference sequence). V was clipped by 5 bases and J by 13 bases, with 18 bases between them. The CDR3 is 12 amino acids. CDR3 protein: CSARQAEETQFF. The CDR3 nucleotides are TGCAGTGCTCGACAGGCGGAAGAGACCCAGTTCTTC.

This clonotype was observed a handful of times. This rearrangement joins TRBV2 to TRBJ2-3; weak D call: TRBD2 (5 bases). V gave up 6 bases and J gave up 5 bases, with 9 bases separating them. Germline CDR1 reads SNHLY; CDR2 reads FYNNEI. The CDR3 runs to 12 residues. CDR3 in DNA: TGTGCCAGCAGGCGGGCAGGAGATACGCAGTATTTT. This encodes CASRRAGDTQYF.

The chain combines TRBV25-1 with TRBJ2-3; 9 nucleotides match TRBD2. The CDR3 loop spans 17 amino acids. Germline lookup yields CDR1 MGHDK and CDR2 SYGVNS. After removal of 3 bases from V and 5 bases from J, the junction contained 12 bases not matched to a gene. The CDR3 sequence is CASSEWPSGTTKDTQYF. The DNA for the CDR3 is TGTGCCAGCAGTGAGTGGCCTAGCGGGACGACGAAAGATACGCAGTATTTT.

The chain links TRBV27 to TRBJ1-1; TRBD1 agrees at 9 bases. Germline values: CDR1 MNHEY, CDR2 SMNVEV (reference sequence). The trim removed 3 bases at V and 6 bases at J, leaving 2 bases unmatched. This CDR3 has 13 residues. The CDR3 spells CASSLTGGAEAFF. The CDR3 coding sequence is TGTGCCAGCAGTTTGACAGGGGGTGCTGAAGCTTTCTTT.

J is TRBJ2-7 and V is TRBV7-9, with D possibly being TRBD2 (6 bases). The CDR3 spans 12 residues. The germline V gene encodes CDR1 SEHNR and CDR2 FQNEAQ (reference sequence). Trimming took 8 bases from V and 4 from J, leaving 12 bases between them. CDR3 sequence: CASGTHAYEQYF. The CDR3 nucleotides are TGTGCCAGCGGGACTCACGCTTACGAGCAGTACTTC.

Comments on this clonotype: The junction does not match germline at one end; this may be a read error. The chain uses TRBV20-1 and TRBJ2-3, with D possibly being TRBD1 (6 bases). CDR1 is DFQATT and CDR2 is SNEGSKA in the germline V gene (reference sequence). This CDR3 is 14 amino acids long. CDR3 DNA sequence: TGCAGTGCAGGGAGACCCCTACAGGGAGATGCGCAGTATTTT. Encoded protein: CSAGRPLQGDAQYF.

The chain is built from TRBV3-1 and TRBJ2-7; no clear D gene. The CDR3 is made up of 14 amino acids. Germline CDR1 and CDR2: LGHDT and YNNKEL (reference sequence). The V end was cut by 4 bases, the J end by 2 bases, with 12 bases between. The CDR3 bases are TGTGCCAGCAGCCCCCGTGAGGCAGCCTACGAGCAGTACTTC. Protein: CASSPREAAYEQYF.

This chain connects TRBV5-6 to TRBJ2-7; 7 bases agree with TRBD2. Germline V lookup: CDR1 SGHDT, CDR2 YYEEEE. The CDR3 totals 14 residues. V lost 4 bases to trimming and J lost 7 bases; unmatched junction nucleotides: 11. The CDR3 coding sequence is TGTGCCAGCAGCGTGACGTTACGGGGGGATGAGCAGTACTTC. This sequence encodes CASSVTLRGDEQYF.

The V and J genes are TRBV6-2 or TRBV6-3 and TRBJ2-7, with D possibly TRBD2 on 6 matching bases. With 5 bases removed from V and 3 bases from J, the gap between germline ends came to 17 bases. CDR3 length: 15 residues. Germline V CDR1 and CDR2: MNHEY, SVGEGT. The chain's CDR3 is CASSNTRLGDYEQYF. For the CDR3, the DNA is TGTGCCAGCAGTAACACTAGACTAGGAGACTACGAGCAGTACTTC.

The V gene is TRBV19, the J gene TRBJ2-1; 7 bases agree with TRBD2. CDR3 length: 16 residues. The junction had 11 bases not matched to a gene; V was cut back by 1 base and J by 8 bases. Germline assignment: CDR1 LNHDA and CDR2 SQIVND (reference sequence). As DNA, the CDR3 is TGTGCCAGTAGTATAGGGTGGACTAGGACTTACCATGAGCAGTTCTTC. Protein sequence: CASSIGWTRTYHEQFF.

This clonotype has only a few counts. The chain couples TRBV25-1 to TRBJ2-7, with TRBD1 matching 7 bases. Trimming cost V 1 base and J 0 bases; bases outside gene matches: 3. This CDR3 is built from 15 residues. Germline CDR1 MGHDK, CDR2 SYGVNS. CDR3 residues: CASSEFTGVSYEQYF. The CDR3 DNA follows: TGTGCCAGCAGTGAATTTACAGGGGTCTCCTACGAGCAGTACTTC.